This T cell receptor beta chain was recorded in a study of blood T cell repertoires in COVID-19. Across the study: PBMCs, B-cell-depleted T cells, or T cells were the source of the cDNA or gDNA that made up the material.

In germline, CDR1 is LNHNV, CDR2 YYDKDF (reference sequence). The length of the CDR3 is 14 residues. V lost 5 bases and J 7 bases, leaving 15 bases between the germline ends. How the authors handled the data: Quantification of nucleated cells was approximated via reference gene primer amplification. Only in-frame clones appear in the TCRdb table, and some are missing; sequencing was by immunoSEQ multiplex PCR. The DNA was the basis for D and trimming; V, J and clone size are from that table. The sample records around 270,000 clones, more than 75% being singletons. Sequences were obtained from peripheral blood. The J gene is TRBJ2-1, the V gene TRBV15; D not certain. The sequence came from a woman aged 45 to 65 with acute or convalescent COVID-19. CDR3 residues: CATSGGPVVNEQFF. Written as DNA, the CDR3 is TGTGCCACCAGCGGCGGCCCGGTGGTTAATGAGCAGTTCTTC. Complete variable domain (other parts from reference TRBV15 and TRBJ2-1): DAMVIQNPRYQVTQFGKPVTLSCSQTLNHNVMYWYQQKSSQAPKLLFHYYDKDFNNEADTPDNFQSRRPNTSFCFLDIRSPGLGDTAMYLCATSGGPVVNEQFFGPGTRLTVL.